The clone carrying this T cell receptor beta chain occurred a few times. Its antigen is still unknown. The source of the sample is a study of response to subunit inactivated influenza vaccine. One entry per CDR3 protein, called by TCRdb with MiXCR from the RT-PCR reads. The table has roughly 700,000 distinct CDR3 sequences, about 14% seen once. The CDR3 extends over 14 amino acids. V shed 6 bases, J shed 5 bases, and the junction held 6 bases outside the gene matches. The study, taken as a whole, reports: Seasonal influenza vaccination, on each occasion, was suggested by the authors to recruit few new T cells.

This sequence originates from a man between 50 and 59 years old who received an inactivated influenza vaccine. Sequencing was performed on PBMCs from blood, taken around two weeks before vaccination. The V and J genes are TRBV12-3 or TRBV12-4 and TRBJ2-3, with 9 nucleotides matching TRBD1. DNA of the CDR3: TGTGCCAGCAGCAAGACAGGGGGGGGAGATACGCAGTATTTT. It specifies CASSKTGGGDTQYF.